Shown below are 14 T cell receptor beta chains from a single sample sequenced in a study of blood T cell repertoires in COVID-19. TCRdb's copy holds only in-frame clones and misses some; the assay was immunoSEQ multiplex PCR. The repertoire has over 95,000 clones, around 84% of them found once; the top ten carry under 9.5%. Sample: peripheral blood. These receptors were obtained from a middle-aged woman with acute or convalescent COVID-19.

The chain recombines TRBV18 with TRBJ1-4; no clear D gene. CDR3 length: 14 amino acids. Germline V lookup: CDR1 KGHSH, CDR2 LQKENI. Trimming removed 3 bases from V and 6 bases from J, with 11 bases in between. The DNA for the CDR3 is TGTGCCAGCTCACCTCGGACTGGAGATGAAAAACTGTTTTTT. It codes for CASSPRTGDEKLFF.

The chain joins TRBV19 to TRBJ1-2; 7 nucleotides line up with TRBD1. The CDR3 contains 12 residues. Germline values: CDR1 LNHDA, CDR2 SQIVND (reference sequence). V dropped 6 bases and J dropped 4; count of bases not matched to a gene: 2. In nucleotides, the CDR3 is TGTGCCAGTAGGGCAGGGGGCTATGGCTACACCTTC. Translating it yields CASRAGGYGYTF. The full variable domain, completed using reference TRBV19 and TRBJ1-2, is DGGITQSPKYLFRKEGQNVTLSCEQNLNHDAMYWYRQDPGQGLRLIYYSQIVNDFQKGDIAEGYSVSREKKESFPLTVTSAQKNPTAFYLCASRAGGYGYTFGSGTRLTVV.

This chain links TRBV11-2 with TRBJ2-7; possible D gene TRBD1, 7 bases. This CDR3 is 14 amino acids long. Germline CDR1 SGHAT, CDR2 FQNNGV. Trimming left V 7 bases short and J 6 bases short, with 19 bases between. CDR3 bases: TGTGCCAGCACGAGAGGACAGGACTATCTCGAGCAGTACTTC. Translating gives CASTRGQDYLEQYF.

The table lists this clone with a few counts. The chain combines TRBV13 with TRBJ2-7; no definite D call. Trimming took 5 bases from V and 1 from J, leaving 3 bases between them. From germline, CDR1 is PRHDT and CDR2 FYEKMQ (reference sequence). CDR3 length equals 11 residues. Here the CDR3 DNA reads TGTGCCAGCAGCCAGTCCTACGAGCAGTACTTC. Translated: CASSQSYEQYF.

This clone appeared once. The chain carries TRBV7-9 and TRBJ1-1, with D possibly TRBD1 on 5 matching bases. Germline CDR1 and CDR2: SEHNR and FQNEAQ (reference sequence). This CDR3 is built from 14 residues. Trimming cost V 2 bases and J 11 bases, with 18 bases left between them. The CDR3, as DNA: TGTGCCAGCAGCTTAACAGGTGGGACTTGGAGCGCTTTCTTT. This translates into CASSLTGGTWSAFF.

V and J are TRBV2 and TRBJ1-4, with D perhaps matching TRBD1 (5 bases). The V gene lost 7 bases and the J gene lost 3 bases, with 12 bases spanning the gap. The germline V gene has CDR1 SNHLY and CDR2 FYNNEI. The CDR3 is 14 residues long. The CDR3 region has the DNA TGTGCCAGCACGAAGGGGATGGCTAATGAAAAACTGTTTTTT. Amino acids: CASTKGMANEKLFF.

The genes are TRBV6-5 and TRBJ1-1, with TRBD1 identical over 8 bases. This CDR3 is 16 amino acids long. With V trimmed by 2 bases and J by 4 bases, 9 bases remained unmatched. Germline V gene data show CDR1 as MNHEY and CDR2 as SVGAGI. The CDR3 DNA follows: TGTGCCAGCAGTTACCCATCACAGGGGGGCGGCACTGAAGCTTTCTTT. It translates to CASSYPSQGGGTEAFF.

The chain is built from TRBV6-5 and TRBJ1-2; 7 bases map to TRBD1. The trim removed 2 bases at V and 7 bases at J, leaving 10 bases unmatched. The CDR3 extends over 15 amino acids. Germline loops: CDR1 MNHEY, CDR2 SVGAGI. In DNA, the CDR3 is TGTGCCAGCAGTTACGTGGACAGGACGGCTGGTGGCTACACCTTC. Residues: CASSYVDRTAGGYTF.

The chain recombines TRBV6-6 with TRBJ1-1; no clear D. Germline V CDR1 and CDR2: MNHNY, SVGAGI (reference sequence). The CDR3 runs 12 residues. Trimming removed 7 bases at V and 5 bases at J, with 11 bases between. The CDR3 nucleotides are TGTGCCAGCAATCGCGGGAGGACTGAAGCTTTCTTT. Translation gives CASNRGRTEAFF.

This clone has at least ten counts. The rearrangement uses TRBV3-1 (or the pseudogene TRBV3-2) and TRBJ1-1; possibly TRBD1 for D (5 bases). The CDR3 loop spans 16 amino acids. Per the germline V gene, CDR1 is LGHDT and CDR2 is YNNKEL (reference sequence). V was trimmed by 1 base and J by 5 bases, leaving 17 bases between them. The CDR3, as DNA: TGTGCCAGCAGCCAAGCGTTCTGGGGGGGAGGGACTGAAGCTTTCTTT. Its protein is CASSQAFWGGGTEAFF.

This rearrangement joins TRBV6-2 or TRBV6-3 to TRBJ1-5; D might be TRBD1 (6 bases). CDR1 and CDR2 (germline): MNHEY, SVGEGT. The CDR3 contains 14 residues. Trimming stripped 5 bases from V and 7 bases from J, with 15 bases between. The CDR3 region is CASSQQGDTQPQHF. In DNA form, the CDR3 reads TGTGCCAGCAGTCAACAGGGAGACACCCAGCCCCAGCATTTT.

This clone was seen only once. The chain couples TRBV5-4 to TRBJ2-3; 7 bases match TRBD1. CDR1 and CDR2 from the germline V gene are SGHNT and YYREEE (reference sequence). Losses at the gene ends were 7 bases for V and 7 bases for J; bases not matched to a gene: 15. The CDR3 is 15 residues long. CDR3 coding DNA: TGTGCCAGCGGCGAACCGGGAAGGGGGCCCCATACGCAGTATTTT. Encoded protein: CASGEPGRGPHTQYF.

The CDR3 DNA reads as TGTGCCAGCAGCTCCCAATGGGGTGATACGGGGAATTCACCCCTCCACTTT. Amino acid sequence: CASSSQWGDTGNSPLHF. The chain employs TRBV7-9 and TRBJ1-6; D is unresolved. Trimming took 4 bases from V and 7 from J, leaving 20 bases between them. The CDR3 is made up of 17 amino acids. Germline V lookup: CDR1 SEHNR, CDR2 FQNEAQ (reference sequence).

This chain joins TRBV19 and TRBJ1-1; 7 bases line up with TRBD1. Trimming at V came to 5 bases and at J to 10 bases, leaving 13 bases not matched to a gene. CDR3 length equals 14 residues. The germline CDR1 and CDR2 sequences are LNHDA and SQIVND (reference sequence). In DNA, the CDR3 is TGTGCCAGTAGTCATCCCTCGACAGGGATTATAGCTTTCTTT. Translating it yields CASSHPSTGIIAFF.